This T cell receptor (beta chain) appears in the sequencing data of a study of blood T cell repertoires in COVID-19. Study details: The study drew acute and convalescent COVID-19 samples from the United States, Italy and Spain.

Assay: immunoSEQ multiplex PCR; the TCRdb copy retains only in-frame clones and omits some. This sample has about 87,000 clones, with over 70% found just once. The CDR3 has 15 residues. CDR1 and CDR2 (germline): SGHRS, YFSETQ. The V end lost 0 bases, the J end lost 6 bases, and 10 bases lay between the germline ends. Sequenced sample: peripheral blood. The J gene is TRBJ1-6, the V gene TRBV5-1; perhaps TRBD1 as D (5 bases). This receptor was obtained from a woman aged 45-59 years with acute or convalescent COVID-19. The CDR3 sequence: CASSLVQGGNSPLHF. In nucleotides, the CDR3 is TGCGCCAGCAGCTTGGTTCAGGGTGGTAATTCACCCCTCCACTTT.